A selection of T cell receptor beta chains follows, all from one sample in a study of T cells after posttransplantation cyclophosphamide. Profiled with immunoSEQ multiplex PCR; TCRdb holds only in-frame clones, not every one. In total the sample includes thousands of clones, none of them seen once. The specimen comprised PBMCs, sampled 377 days after allogeneic stem cell transplant with posttransplant cyclophosphamide. The receptors come from a male patient between 55 and 70 years old who received an allogeneic stem cell transplant from a related donor, was CMV-positive, and had acute GVHD only. T cells may partly derive from the graft donor. Both conserved end residues are part of each CDR3. A D gene is named only where the DNA matches it firmly. Clone size is given as how often the clone was seen (once, few, many) or a class if it is expanded.

clone size | D gene | J gene | V gene | CDR3 DNA | CDR3 protein
many | NA | TRBJ2-5 | TRBV2 | TGTGCCAGCAGTGAGGCAGGGGCCCTTCAAGAGACCCAGTACTTC | CASSEAGALQETQYF
many | TRBD1 | TRBJ2-2 | TRBV12-5 | TGTGCTAGTGGTTTGCGACAGGGGGCGTTTGGGGAGCTGTTTTTT | CASGLRQGAFGELFF
medium-sized | TRBD1 | TRBJ1-3 | TRBV6-1 | TGTGCCAGCAGTGCTGGGACAGAGGGTGGAAACACCATATATTTT | CASSAGTEGGNTIYF
many | NA | TRBJ1-5 | TRBV6-4 | TGTGCCAGCAGCCCACAGGCAGGGTGGGGCCAGCCCCAGCATTTT | CASSPQAGWGQPQHF
few | NA | TRBJ1-1 | TRBV6-5 | TGTGCCAGCAGTTATCTGAGCGTGAACACTGAAGCTTTCTTT | CASSYLSVNTEAFF
many | TRBD2 | TRBJ2-3 | TRBV27 | TGTGCCAGCAGTTTAATCCCGACTAGCGGTTACACAGATACGCAGTATTTT | CASSLIPTSGYTDTQYF
many | NA | TRBJ1-1 | TRBV28 | TGTGCCAGCAGTCCAACTAGTCTCGGCATGAACACTGAAGCTTTCTTT | CASSPTSLGMNTEAFF
few | NA | TRBJ1-2 | TRBV11-2 | TGTGCCAGCAGCTCACAGGGATACTATGGCTACACCTTC | CASSSQGYYGYTF
many | TRBD2 | TRBJ2-7 | TRBV28 | TGTGCCAGCACTCCCTCCGGGACTAGCGGGCCTTGGGGTAAAACCTACGAGCAGTACTTC | CASTPSGTSGPWGKTYEQYF
many | TRBD1 | TRBJ2-7 | TRBV2 | TGTGCCGGCCAGAGGACAGGGGGGAACTACGAGCAGTACTTC | CAGQRTGGNYEQYF
many | NA | TRBJ1-1 | TRBV7-9 | TGTGCCAGCAGCTTGGTAAGGGGGAACACTGAAGCTTTCTTT | CASSLVRGNTEAFF
many | TRBD1 | TRBJ1-1 | TRBV7-2 | TGTGCCAGCGCCGGGACAGTGAACACTGAAGCTTTCTTT | CASAGTVNTEAFF
many | NA | TRBJ2-4 | TRBV30 | TGTGCCCTGGTGAAGTTCAGGGTGGCCAAAAACATTCAGTACTTC | CALVKFRVAKNIQYF
many | NA | TRBJ1-5 | TRBV5-6 | TGTGCCAGCAGCTTTTACAGCGGGAATCAGCCCCAGCATTTT | CASSFYSGNQPQHF
many | NA | TRBJ2-7 | TRBV7-8 | TGTGCCAGCAGCTTAGTCAAGGCGGGCAGCGAGCAGTACTTC | CASSLVKAGSEQYF
many | TRBD2 | TRBJ2-7 | TRBV6-1 | TGTGCCAGCCGGGGAGCGGGAGGTTCCTACGAGCAGTACTTC | CASRGAGGSYEQYF
many | NA | TRBJ2-2 | TRBV5-1 | TGCGCCAGCAGCTCGGGTATCGGGAGCGGGGAGCTGTTTTTT | CASSSGIGSGELFF
many | TRBD2 | TRBJ2-7 | TRBV6-6 | TGTGCCAGCACCCGGGAGGTTAGAAGCTACGAGCAGTACTTC | CASTREVRSYEQYF
many | NA | TRBJ1-1 | TRBV11-1 | TGTGCCAGCAGCCCGCAGGTGAACACTGAAGCTTTCTTT | CASSPQVNTEAFF
many | NA | TRBJ2-3 | TRBV28 | TGTGCCAGCTTGAACCGAGCCCCTAGCACAGATACGCAGTATTTT | CASLNRAPSTDTQYF
many | TRBD1 | TRBJ1-1 | TRBV5-1 | TGCGCCAGCAGCCCTGGACAGGGGAGCACTGAAGCTTTCTTT | CASSPGQGSTEAFF
many | NA | TRBJ2-6 | TRBV5-1 | TGCGCCAGCAGCGCTGGACAGACTGGGGCCAACGTCCTGACTTTC | CASSAGQTGANVLTF